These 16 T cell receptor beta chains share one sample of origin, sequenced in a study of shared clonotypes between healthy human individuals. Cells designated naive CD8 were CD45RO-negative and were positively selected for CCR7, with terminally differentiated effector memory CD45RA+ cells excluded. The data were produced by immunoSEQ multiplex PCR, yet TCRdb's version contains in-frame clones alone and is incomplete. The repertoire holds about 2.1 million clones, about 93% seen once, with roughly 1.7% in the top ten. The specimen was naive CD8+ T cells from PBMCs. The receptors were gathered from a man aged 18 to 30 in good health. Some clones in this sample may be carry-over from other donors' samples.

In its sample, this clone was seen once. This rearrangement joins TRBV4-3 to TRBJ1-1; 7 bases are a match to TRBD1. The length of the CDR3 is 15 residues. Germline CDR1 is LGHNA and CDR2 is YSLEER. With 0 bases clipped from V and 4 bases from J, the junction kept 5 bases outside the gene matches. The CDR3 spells CASSQEEGAVTEAFF. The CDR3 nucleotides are TGCGCCAGCAGCCAAGAGGAGGGGGCCGTCACTGAAGCTTTCTTT.

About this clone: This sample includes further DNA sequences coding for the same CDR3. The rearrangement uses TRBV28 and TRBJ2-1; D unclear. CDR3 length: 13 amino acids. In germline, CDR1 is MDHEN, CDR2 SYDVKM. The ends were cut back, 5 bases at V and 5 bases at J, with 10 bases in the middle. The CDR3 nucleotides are TGTGCCAGCAGTCCCTCCCCTAACAATGAGCAGTTCTTC. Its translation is CASSPSPNNEQFF.

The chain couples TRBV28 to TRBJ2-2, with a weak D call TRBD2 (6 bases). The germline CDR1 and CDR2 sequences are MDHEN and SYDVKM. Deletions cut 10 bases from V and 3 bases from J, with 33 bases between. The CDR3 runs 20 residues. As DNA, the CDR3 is TGTGCCACCAACACTATCAGAACCCAGACGGGAGTTGGCGACACCGGGGAGCTGTTTTTT. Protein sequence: CATNTIRTQTGVGDTGELFF.

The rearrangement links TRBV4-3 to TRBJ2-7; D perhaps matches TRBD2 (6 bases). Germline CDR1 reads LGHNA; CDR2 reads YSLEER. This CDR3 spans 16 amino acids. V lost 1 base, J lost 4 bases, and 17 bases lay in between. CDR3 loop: CASSQVYLTGGYEQYF. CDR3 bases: TGCGCCAGCAGCCAAGTTTACCTCACCGGGGGATACGAGCAGTACTTC.

The CDR3 is CASSLLTGTTYEQYF. The CDR3 region has the DNA TGTGCCAGCAGCTTATTGACAGGGACGACCTACGAGCAGTACTTC. The chain carries TRBV11-2 and TRBJ2-7, with TRBD1 identical over 7 bases. The CDR3 contains 15 residues. Germline trimming cut 2 bases from V and 2 bases from J; bases unmatched to any gene: 6. CDR1 is SGHAT, CDR2 FQNNGV, per germline.

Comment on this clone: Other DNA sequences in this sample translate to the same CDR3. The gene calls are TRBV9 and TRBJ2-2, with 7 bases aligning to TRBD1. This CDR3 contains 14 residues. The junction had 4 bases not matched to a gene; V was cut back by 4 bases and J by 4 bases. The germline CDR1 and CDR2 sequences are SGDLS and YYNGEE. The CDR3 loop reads CASSLTGATGELFF. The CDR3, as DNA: TGTGCCAGCAGCCTCACAGGGGCCACCGGGGAGCTGTTTTTT.

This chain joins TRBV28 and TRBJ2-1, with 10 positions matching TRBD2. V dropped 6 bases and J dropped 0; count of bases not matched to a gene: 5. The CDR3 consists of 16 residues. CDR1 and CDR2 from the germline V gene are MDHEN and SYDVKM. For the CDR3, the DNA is TGTGCCAGCAGCATTTTAGCGGGGGGCTCCTACAATGAGCAGTTCTTC. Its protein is CASSILAGGSYNEQFF.

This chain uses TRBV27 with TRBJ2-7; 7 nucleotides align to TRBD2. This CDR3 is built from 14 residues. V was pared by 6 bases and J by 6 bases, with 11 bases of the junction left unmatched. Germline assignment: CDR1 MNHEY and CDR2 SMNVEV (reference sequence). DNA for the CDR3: TGTGCCAGCAGCCATCGGGCGGGAGCTCTCGAGCAGTACTTC. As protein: CASSHRAGALEQYF.

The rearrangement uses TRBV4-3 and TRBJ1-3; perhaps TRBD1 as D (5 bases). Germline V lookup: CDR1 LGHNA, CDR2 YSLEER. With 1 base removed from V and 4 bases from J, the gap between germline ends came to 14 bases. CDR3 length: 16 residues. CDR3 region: CASSQGGQGAGNTIYF. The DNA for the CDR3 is TGCGCCAGCAGCCAAGGTGGGCAGGGTGCCGGAAACACCATATATTTT.

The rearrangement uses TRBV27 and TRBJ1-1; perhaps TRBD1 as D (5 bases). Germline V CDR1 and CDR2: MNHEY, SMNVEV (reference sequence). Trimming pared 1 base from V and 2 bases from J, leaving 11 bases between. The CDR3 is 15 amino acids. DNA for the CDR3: TGTGCCAGCAGTTTATGGGGGAGCGGCAACACTGAAGCTTTCTTT. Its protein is CASSLWGSGNTEAFF.

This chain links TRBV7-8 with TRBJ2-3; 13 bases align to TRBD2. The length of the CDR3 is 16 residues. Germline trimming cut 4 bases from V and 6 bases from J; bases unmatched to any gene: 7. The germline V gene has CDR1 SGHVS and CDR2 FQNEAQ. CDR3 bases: TGTGCCAGCAGCTGGGGACTAGCGGGAACGTGGGATACGCAGTATTTT. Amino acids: CASSWGLAGTWDTQYF.

The CDR3 nucleotides read TGTGCCAGCAGTTTGTCCCGGGATGCCTATGGCTACACCTTC. It specifies CASSLSRDAYGYTF. V usage is TRBV28 and J usage is TRBJ1-2; the D is unclear. Germline CDR1 is MDHEN and CDR2 is SYDVKM. CDR3 length: 14 residues. V was trimmed by 3 bases and J by 4 bases, leaving 12 bases between them.

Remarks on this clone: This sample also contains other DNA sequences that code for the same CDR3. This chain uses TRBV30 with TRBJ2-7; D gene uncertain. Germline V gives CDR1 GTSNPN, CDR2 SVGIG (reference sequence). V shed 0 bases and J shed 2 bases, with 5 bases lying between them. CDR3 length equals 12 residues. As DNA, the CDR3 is TGTGCCTGGAGTGTGGGCACCTACGAGCAGTACTTC. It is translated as CAWSVGTYEQYF. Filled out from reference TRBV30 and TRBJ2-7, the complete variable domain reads SQTIHQWPATLVQPVGSPLSLECTVEGTSNPNLYWYRQAAGRGLQLLFYSVGIGQISSEVPQNLSASRPQDRQFILSSKKLLLSDSGFYLCAWSVGTYEQYFGPGTRLTVT.

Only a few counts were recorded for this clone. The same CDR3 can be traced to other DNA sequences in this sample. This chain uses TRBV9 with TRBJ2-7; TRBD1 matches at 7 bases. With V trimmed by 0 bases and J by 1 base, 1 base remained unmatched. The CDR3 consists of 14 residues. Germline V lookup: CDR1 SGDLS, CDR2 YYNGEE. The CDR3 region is CASSVGDRSYEQYF. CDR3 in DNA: TGTGCCAGCAGCGTAGGGGACAGATCCTACGAGCAGTACTTC.

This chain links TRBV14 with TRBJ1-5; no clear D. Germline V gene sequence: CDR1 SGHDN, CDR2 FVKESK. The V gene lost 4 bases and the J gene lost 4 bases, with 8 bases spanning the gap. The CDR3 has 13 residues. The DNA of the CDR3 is TGTGCCAGCAGCCCAGCCCCGAATCAGCCCCAGCATTTT. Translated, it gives CASSPAPNQPQHF.

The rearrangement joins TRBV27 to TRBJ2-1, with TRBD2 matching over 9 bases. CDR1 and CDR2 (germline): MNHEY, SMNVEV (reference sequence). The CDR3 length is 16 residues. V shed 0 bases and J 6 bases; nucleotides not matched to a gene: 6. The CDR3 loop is CASSLSLGTSPNEQFF. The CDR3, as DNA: TGTGCCAGCAGTTTATCATTGGGGACTAGCCCCAATGAGCAGTTCTTC.